This T cell receptor beta chain was sequenced for a study of coeliac disease. Study-level findings and limits: Few TRB amino acid sequences were shared between samples; most were unique.

Each fraction contributed one roughly 500,000-cell aliquot for sequencing. Germline V CDR1 and CDR2: SGDLS, YYNGEE. Unmatched junction bases numbered 13, after V lost 2 bases and J lost 8 bases. This CDR3 is 17 amino acids long. On this clone itself: Its antigen is unknown.

TCRdb's table, derived via immunoSEQ multiplex PCR, lists solely in-frame clones and lacks some. The table shows 6,500 to 8,000 clones, with 60% to 70% occurring only once. The sequencing sample was made of lamina propria lymphocytes from the gut. This chain links TRBV9 with TRBJ1-4; 9 nucleotides agree with TRBD1. The receptor was derived from a man aged 45-65 years with active celiac disease. The CDR3 loop reads CASSVRSSTGGGEKLFF. CDR3 nucleotide sequence: TGTGCCAGCAGCGTTAGATCCTCGACAGGGGGAGGGGAAAAACTGTTTTTT.